Each of the 20 T cell receptor beta chains below was sequenced from the same sample in a study of T-cell memory formation after mild COVID-19. TCRdb recomputed calls from the 5' RACE reads with MiXCR, one row per CDR3 protein. The table records 84,000 or so distinct CDR3 sequences, approximately 15% of them present only once. Sequenced material: PBMCs or a T cell subset sorted from them (not recorded which). All receptors derive from an adult woman who had mild COVID-19 (a few samples of this study predate the infection). Cell type and time point are not known.

The CDR3 DNA is TGTGCCATCAGCCGGGACAGTATGGTAAATGAGCAGTTCTTC. It specifies CAISRDSMVNEQFF. The chain employs TRBV10-3 and TRBJ2-1; 7 bases agree with TRBD1. Germline V lookup: CDR1 ENHRY, CDR2 SYGVKD. This CDR3 is 14 amino acids long. V lost 6 bases and J lost 7; bases outside the gene matches: 9.

The chain couples TRBV24-1 to TRBJ2-1, with 8 bases that match TRBD1. The germline CDR1 and CDR2 sequences are KGHDR and SFDVKD. Trimming took 0 bases from V and 5 from J; bases not matched to a gene: 2. CDR3 length: 15 residues. Here the CDR3 reads CATSDLGQGHNEQFF. CDR3 sequence (DNA): TGTGCCACCAGTGATTTGGGACAGGGCCACAATGAGCAGTTCTTC.

V usage is TRBV25-1 and J usage is TRBJ2-7; TRBD2 aligns across 7 bases. The CDR3 spans 15 residues. V was clipped by 7 bases and J by 2 bases; unmatched bases: 11. Germline CDR1 reads MGHDK; CDR2 reads SYGVNS. DNA for the CDR3: TGTGCCAGCATCCCCTGGGGAGGGCGAACCTACGAGCAGTACTTC. Translated, it gives CASIPWGGRTYEQYF.

This clonotype has only a few counts. This chain joins TRBV11-3 and TRBJ2-7; 13 bases fit TRBD2. The CDR3 length is 16 residues. The junction had 6 bases not matched to a gene; V was cut back by 4 bases and J by 3 bases. From germline, CDR1 is SGHNT and CDR2 YENEEA. The CDR3 loop is CASSSGLAGAGYEQYF. The CDR3 DNA is TGTGCCAGCAGCTCCGGACTAGCGGGAGCCGGCTACGAGCAGTACTTC.

The chain uses TRBV5-1 and TRBJ2-3; no clear D. CDR1 SGHRS and CDR2 YFSETQ come from the germline V gene. The V gene lost 0 bases and the J gene lost 0 bases, with 17 bases spanning the gap. CDR3 size: 18 residues. The CDR3 loop is CASSLVGSMGVSTDTQYF. CDR3 bases: TGCGCCAGCAGCTTGGTAGGATCTATGGGCGTAAGCACAGATACGCAGTATTTT.

This sequence joins TRBV12-3 or TRBV12-4 and TRBJ2-1; 10 nucleotides match TRBD1. The V and J ends lost 7 bases and 6 bases, in that order; junction bases with no gene match: 6. The CDR3 loop spans 14 amino acids. The CDR3: CASTARDRGNEQFF. The CDR3 DNA is TGTGCCAGCACTGCCCGGGACAGGGGCAATGAGCAGTTCTTC.

This sequence joins TRBV10-3 and TRBJ1-2, with TRBD1 matching 7 bases. Germline CDR1 reads ENHRY; CDR2 reads SYGVKD. The J segment lost 2 bases and the V segment lost 5 bases, leaving 5 bases of the junction unmatched. This CDR3 has 14 residues. CDR3 DNA: TGTGCCATCAGTTGGACAGGCGTCAACTATGGCTACACCTTC. Its translation is CAISWTGVNYGYTF.

The rearrangement links TRBV7-9 to TRBJ2-7; perhaps TRBD2 as D (5 bases). Trimming shortened V by 5 bases and J by 4 bases, and 12 bases separated the two germline ends. The germline V gene encodes CDR1 SEHNR and CDR2 FQNEAQ (reference sequence). The CDR3 extends over 13 amino acids. The CDR3 sequence: CASSPPGFYEQYF. In DNA, the CDR3 is TGTGCCAGCAGCCCGCCGGGGTTTTACGAGCAGTACTTC.

This clonotype was counted a few times. The V and J genes are TRBV30 and TRBJ2-3; no clear D. This CDR3 region has 11 residues. V was shortened by 5 bases and J by 2 bases, with 5 bases between the two germline ends. CDR1 and CDR2 from the germline V gene are GTSNPN and SVGIG (reference sequence). CDR3 protein: CAWATTDTQYF. The CDR3 region has the DNA TGTGCCTGGGCTACCACAGATACGCAGTATTTT.

This clonotype was counted between two and nine times. This sequence joins TRBV20-1 and TRBJ2-3; 8 bases fit TRBD1. Germline trimming cut 5 bases from V and 6 bases from J; bases unmatched to any gene: 7. The length of the CDR3 is 13 residues. CDR1 and CDR2 from the germline V gene are DFQATT and SNEGSKA (reference sequence). In DNA form, the CDR3 reads TGCAGTGCTCCCGACAGGGGACTGGATACGCAGTATTTT. Protein: CSAPDRGLDTQYF.

This clonotype was recorded many times. V gene TRBV4-1 combines with J gene TRBJ2-3, with D perhaps TRBD1 or TRBD2 (6 bases each). From germline, CDR1 is MGHRA and CDR2 YSYEKL. This CDR3 is built from 16 residues. The V end lost 3 bases, the J end lost 1 base, and 14 bases lay between the germline ends. DNA for the CDR3: TGCGCCAGCAGCCATGGAGCAGGGGAGGGCACAGATACGCAGTATTTT. Its translation is CASSHGAGEGTDTQYF.

V usage is TRBV4-1 and J usage is TRBJ1-2, with D perhaps TRBD1 (5 bases). The CDR3 sequence is 13 residues long. CDR1 and CDR2 from the germline V gene are MGHRA and YSYEKL. V was cut by 0 bases and J by 7 bases, with 9 bases left in between. CDR3 in DNA: TGCGCCAGCAGCCAAGATCTAGGGACTGGCTACACCTTC. It translates to CASSQDLGTGYTF.

This clonotype came up a few times. The chain recombines TRBV12-3 or TRBV12-4 with TRBJ2-7, with D tentatively TRBD1 (5 bases). The V end lost 6 bases, the J end lost 0 bases, and 12 bases lay between the germline ends. This CDR3 is 14 amino acids long. The DNA for the CDR3 is TGTGCCAGCAGCCAGGGATGGAGCTCCTACGAGCAGTACTTC. Its translation is CASSQGWSSYEQYF.

The rearrangement uses TRBV5-5 and TRBJ1-1, with D maybe TRBD1 (5 bases). Trimming cost V 0 bases and J 11 bases, with 14 bases left between them. The CDR3 runs to 13 residues. The germline CDR1 and CDR2 sequences are SGHKS and YYEKEE (reference sequence). CDR3 sequence reads: CASSLAGGSWAFF. CDR3 in DNA: TGTGCCAGCAGCTTGGCCGGGGGGTCTTGGGCTTTCTTT.

This clonotype was seen only a few times. The CDR3 region is CASTNSGGTTGELFF. CDR3 nucleotide sequence: TGTGCCAGCACCAACAGCGGAGGGACCACCGGGGAGCTGTTTTTT. The gene calls are TRBV12-3 or TRBV12-4 and TRBJ2-2; a possible D gene is TRBD2 (6 bases). Trimming took 7 bases from V and 4 from J, leaving 16 bases between them. CDR3 length: 15 residues.

The gene calls are TRBV24-1 and TRBJ2-1; D gene unclear. The CDR3 consists of 11 residues. V lost 3 bases to trimming and J lost 12 bases, with 8 bases between them. The V gene's germline CDR1 is KGHDR and CDR2 SFDVKD. The CDR3 is CATSDPKGQFF. In nucleotides, the CDR3 is TGTGCCACCAGTGATCCCAAAGGGCAGTTCTTC.

This clonotype has only a few counts. The rearrangement joins TRBV12-3 or TRBV12-4 to TRBJ2-5; TRBD2 matches 14 bases. V shed 6 bases, J shed 5 bases, and the junction held 8 bases outside the gene matches. The CDR3 sequence is 16 residues long. CDR3 residues: CASRSRLAGGGETQYF. CDR3 nucleotides: TGTGCCAGCAGATCCCGACTAGCGGGAGGGGGGGAGACCCAGTACTTC.

V and J are TRBV12-5 and TRBJ2-3; 8 bases are a match to TRBD1. The germline CDR1 and CDR2 sequences are LGHNT and FRNRAP. The CDR3 extends over 18 amino acids. V gave up 3 bases and J gave up 4 bases; unmatched junction bases: 15. In DNA, the CDR3 is TGTGCTAGTGGTTTCCAACCCCGGACAGGGATTTTGCCAGATACGCAGTATTTT. Translated, it gives CASGFQPRTGILPDTQYF.

This clonotype occurred a few times. This chain connects TRBV6-2 or TRBV6-3 to TRBJ2-3, with TRBD2 matching over 8 bases. In germline, CDR1 is MNHEY, CDR2 SVGEGT. This CDR3 contains 14 residues. V lost 4 bases and J lost 3; bases outside the gene matches: 3. CDR3 sequence: CASSWRGVTDTQYF. Written as DNA, the CDR3 is TGTGCCAGCAGTTGGCGGGGGGTAACAGATACGCAGTATTTT.

This chain uses TRBV29-1 with TRBJ2-5; the match to TRBD1 covers 11 bases. Per germline, CDR1 SQVTM and CDR2 ANQGSEA. CDR3 size: 13 residues. Unmatched junction bases numbered 7, after V lost 8 bases and J lost 5 bases. CDR3 loop: CSLGQGARETQYF. CDR3 in DNA: TGCAGCTTAGGACAGGGGGCACGGGAGACCCAGTACTTC.